The clone carrying this TCR beta chain appeared once. Its antigen is still unknown. The record originates from a study of OX40 agonist ivuxolimab in advanced cancers. The overall study: A history of anti-PD-1, anti-PD-L1 or anti-CTLA-4 therapy was acceptable, and over 30% had some. Study results and caveats: Which antigen the expanded peripheral T cells recognized is unknown.

The data were produced by immunoSEQ multiplex PCR, yet TCRdb's version contains in-frame clones alone and is incomplete. The repertoire holds around 90,000 clones, around 87% seen once, with under 0.35% in the top ten. Blood draws occurred at baseline, cycle 4 day 1, and cycle 7 day 1. Material: CD4+ or CD8+ T cells sorted from blood, obtained in a trial of the OX40 agonist ivuxolimab. This TCR derives from an adult with an advanced solid tumor such as melanoma, head and neck, liver or kidney cancer.

The CDR3 is CASSSSGTPGNTIYF. As DNA, the CDR3 is TGCGCCAGCAGCTCATCCGGGACACCTGGAAACACCATATATTTT. This chain connects TRBV5-1 to TRBJ1-3, with D possibly being TRBD1 (6 bases). The ends were cut back, 3 bases at V and 2 bases at J, with 12 bases in the middle. The CDR3 covers 15 residues. The germline CDR1 and CDR2 sequences are SGHRS and YFSETQ.